This TCR beta chain was retrieved from a study of graft-versus-host responses after intestinal transplantation. Looking at the study overall: Recipients across the board were started on anti-thymocyte globulin induction, then kept on tacrolimus and steroids for approximately three years.

As concerns this clone: Its specificity is not known.

Clones were sequenced by immunoSEQ multiplex PCR, and TCRdb holds only the in-frame ones, with some missing. Of roughly 56,000 clones in the sample, under 95% were seen once. The V and J ends lost 1 base and 5 bases respectively, with 5 bases between them. This CDR3 is built from 11 residues. Per germline, CDR1 GTSNPN and CDR2 SVGIG (reference sequence). Study observations and caveats: Investigators detected GvH clones in recipient marrow, with some emerging earlier in ileum or blood.

The source of this sequence is a human patient who received an intestinal transplant, so some T cells may come from the graft donor. The specimen comprised PBMCs, sampled roughly 120 days after intestinal transplantation. The chain combines TRBV30 with TRBJ1-2; D is uncertain. The CDR3 DNA reads TGTGCCTGGAGTGAGGTTTATGGCTACACCTTC. Protein sequence: CAWSEVYGYTF.